This T cell receptor beta chain was recovered during a study of blood T cell repertoires in COVID-19. On the study more broadly: Collection of acute and convalescent COVID-19 samples took place in the United States, Italy and Spain. T cells, B-cell-depleted T cells, or PBMCs supplied cDNA or gDNA.

The ends lost 1 base at V and 5 bases at J; junction bases unmatched: 12. Germline V lookup: CDR1 LGHDT, CDR2 YNNKEL (reference sequence). This CDR3 contains 18 residues. Original methodology: Amplified reference gene primers provided the basis for estimating nucleated cell counts. Profiling relied on immunoSEQ multiplex PCR, and the TCRdb table lists in-frame clones only, not all of them. D and trimming were read from the DNA, whereas the V and J calls and clone size are those reported in that table. Found here are 180,000 or so clones, over 70% of them singletons; the top ten hold around 15%. This rearrangement joins TRBV3-1 (or the pseudogene TRBV3-2) to TRBJ2-1; 9 nucleotides align to TRBD2. The sequencing sample was made of PBMCs or T cells enriched from blood (not recorded which). The TCR sequence derives from a man aged 55 to 70 who had been exposed to COVID-19. The CDR3 here is CASSQVGASGNRHNEQFF. The CDR3 coding sequence is TGTGCCAGCAGCCAAGTTGGGGCTAGCGGGAACAGGCACAATGAGCAGTTCTTC.